The 29 T cell receptor beta chains below come from one sample, sequenced in a study of cytomegalovirus exposure and HLA in healthy donors. 13 Jbeta primers and 60 Vbeta primers were used for the PCR. Sequenced by immunoSEQ multiplex PCR; TCRdb stores in-frame clones only, minus some. The top ten clones hold under 3% of a sample with about 250,000 clones, about 66% of them seen once. Sequenced material: PBMCs. The receptors stem from a female donor in good health and CMV-seronegative.

J is TRBJ2-1 and V is TRBV11-3; 10 bases align to TRBD2. The length of the CDR3 is 15 residues. Germline assignment: CDR1 SGHNT and CDR2 YENEEA. Trimming cost V 1 base and J 6 bases; bases outside gene matches: 3. The CDR3, as DNA: TGTGCCAGCAGCTTAGTACTAGCGGGGAGCAATGAGCAGTTCTTC. Amino acids: CASSLVLAGSNEQFF.

This chain connects TRBV30 to TRBJ2-5; possibly TRBD1 for D (6 bases). TRBJ2-7 matches the DNA end more closely, so the J call is doubtful. The germline CDR1 and CDR2 sequences are GTSNPN and SVGIG (reference sequence). This CDR3 has 13 amino acids. The CDR3 is CAWTPGQIYEQYF. CDR3 DNA sequence: TGTGCCTGGACGCCGGGACAAATCTACGAGCAGTACTTC.

The CDR3 nucleotides are TGTGCCAGTAGTATAGTTCAACAGAGTGAAGCTTTCTTT. Its protein is CASSIVQQSEAFF. The rearrangement joins TRBV19 to TRBJ1-1; D unresolved. The CDR3 sequence is 13 residues long. CDR1 is LNHDA, CDR2 SQIVND, per germline (reference sequence). The ends were cut back, 1 base at V and 7 bases at J, with 10 bases in the middle.

As DNA, the CDR3 is TGTGCCAGCAGGACTAGCAATGAGCAGTTCTTC. It encodes CASRTSNEQFF. The chain links TRBV27 to TRBJ2-1, with D perhaps TRBD2 (6 bases). The CDR3 runs to 11 residues. Trimming took off 6 bases at V and 6 bases at J, with 6 bases between the two ends. Germline V lookup: CDR1 MNHEY, CDR2 SMNVEV (reference sequence).

The rearrangement uses TRBV2 and TRBJ2-1; TRBD1 might be the D (5 bases). CDR3 length: 11 residues. Per germline, CDR1 SNHLY and CDR2 FYNNEI. The ends were cut back, 4 bases at V and 9 bases at J, with 7 bases in the middle. CDR3 sequence reads: CASSVGPEQFF. CDR3 sequence (DNA): TGTGCCAGCAGTGTGGGGCCTGAGCAGTTCTTC.

This clone was recorded once. V gene TRBV11-2 combines with J gene TRBJ2-5, with D hard to call. CDR3 length equals 12 residues. Germline CDR1 is SGHAT and CDR2 is FQNNGV. V lost 2 bases and J lost 3, with 4 bases in between. The CDR3, as DNA: TGTGCCAGCAGCTTAACGGAAGAGACCCAGTACTTC. Amino acids: CASSLTEETQYF.

DNA of the CDR3: TGTGCAGAAGGGAGCGGAGAAGCCAAAAACATTCAGTACTTC. Translation gives CAEGSGEAKNIQYF. V gene TRBV30 combines with J gene TRBJ2-4; D is possibly TRBD2 (5 bases). The CDR3 length is 14 residues. Germline lookup yields CDR1 GTSNPN and CDR2 SVGIG (reference sequence).

The chain employs TRBV18 and TRBJ2-2; weak D call: TRBD2 (6 bases). This CDR3 region has 14 residues. CDR1 KGHSH and CDR2 LQKENI come from the germline V gene. The ends were cut back, 5 bases at V and 6 bases at J, with 13 bases in the middle. The CDR3 DNA is TGTGCCAGCTCAGTGGGAGCGGGTGCCGGGGAGCTGTTTTTT. Protein: CASSVGAGAGELFF.

With respect to this clone: The junction does not match germline at one end; this may be a read error. The genes are TRBV7-9 and TRBJ1-1; 10 bases line up with TRBD1. CDR1 is SEHNR, CDR2 FQNEAQ, per germline (reference sequence). The CDR3 has 19 residues. The CDR3 loop reads CSSTLLGDRGLGVNTEAFF. The CDR3 nucleotides read TGTTCCAGCACGCTACTTGGGGACAGGGGCTTAGGTGTGAACACTGAAGCTTTCTTT. The variable domain in full, completed from reference TRBV7-9 and TRBJ1-1, reads DTGVSQNPRHKITKRGQNVTFRCDPISEHNRLYWYRQTLGQGPEFLTYFQNEAQLEKSRLLSDRFSAERPKGSFSTLEIQRTEQGDSAMYLCSSTLLGDRGLGVNTEAFFGQGTRLTVV.

The chain employs TRBV2 and TRBJ2-7; 9 bases are shared with TRBD1. The V segment lost 6 bases and the J segment 3 bases; nucleotides outside the gene matches: 9. The CDR3 spans 15 residues. The germline V gene encodes CDR1 SNHLY and CDR2 FYNNEI. The CDR3 DNA reads TGTGCCAGCAGAGAGAAACAGGGGGCTGTCTACGAGCAGTACTTC. It encodes CASREKQGAVYEQYF.

This clone was detected once. The chain employs TRBV7-2 and TRBJ1-3; maybe TRBD1 (5 bases). Germline V lookup: CDR1 SGHTA, CDR2 FQGNSA. Trimming took 3 bases from V and 3 from J, leaving 15 bases between them. The CDR3 runs 16 residues. CDR3 coding DNA: TGTGCCAGCAGCTTGGACCAGGGCCCCGTTGGAAACACCATATATTTT. Translation gives CASSLDQGPVGNTIYF.

In regard to this clone: Compared with germline, one end of the junction differs, possibly owing to a read error. The chain couples TRBV7-9 to TRBJ1-1, with D tentatively TRBD1 (5 bases). In germline, CDR1 is SEHNR, CDR2 FQNEAQ (reference sequence). The CDR3 loop spans 15 amino acids. CDR3 residues: CSSSLAGRVDTEAFF. In DNA, the CDR3 is TGTTCCAGCAGCTTAGCGGGCAGGGTGGACACTGAAGCTTTCTTT.

V usage is TRBV7-8 and J usage is TRBJ1-2; TRBD1 might be the D (5 bases). Per the germline V gene, CDR1 is SGHVS and CDR2 is FQNEAQ. The CDR3 loop spans 15 amino acids. Trimming cost V 2 bases and J 4 bases, with 14 bases left between them. Here the CDR3 reads CASSLLTGPTYGYTF. CDR3 nucleotide sequence: TGTGCCAGCAGCTTACTTACAGGACCTACCTATGGCTACACCTTC.

The gene calls are TRBV19 and TRBJ2-5; D might be TRBD2 (6 bases). The V gene's germline CDR1 is LNHDA and CDR2 SQIVND (reference sequence). V was cut by 5 bases and J by 4 bases, with 20 bases left in between. The CDR3 sequence is 16 residues long. The CDR3 reads CASSPIAARSRETQYF. CDR3 sequence (DNA): TGTGCCAGTAGTCCCATAGCGGCAAGAAGTAGAGAGACCCAGTACTTC.

The chain combines TRBV5-1 with TRBJ1-3; D gene uncertain. Germline assignment: CDR1 SGHRS and CDR2 YFSETQ. V lost 0 bases to trimming and J lost 0 bases, with 7 bases between them. The CDR3 has 15 residues. CDR3 residues: CASSLGGLSGNTIYF. CDR3 in DNA: TGCGCCAGCAGCTTGGGAGGGCTCTCTGGAAACACCATATATTTT.

The table lists this clone with a few counts. This CDR3 is CASSRLTGGTPDEQYF. DNA of the CDR3: TGTGCCAGCAGCCGCCTAACGGGAGGAACCCCCGACGAGCAGTACTTC. This sequence joins TRBV7-9 and TRBJ2-7, with 7 bases fitting TRBD2. The J segment lost 5 bases and the V segment lost 5 bases, leaving 15 bases of the junction unmatched. This CDR3 region has 16 residues. Germline V gives CDR1 SEHNR, CDR2 FQNEAQ (reference sequence).

The chain combines TRBV27 with TRBJ2-7, with TRBD2 matching 7 bases. CDR3 length: 14 residues. With 6 bases clipped from V and 3 bases from J, the junction kept 8 bases outside the gene matches. Germline V CDR1 and CDR2: MNHEY, SMNVEV (reference sequence). CDR3 sequence (DNA): TGTGCCAGCAGCTTTGGGACTATGAGCTACGAGCAGTACTTC. Translated: CASSFGTMSYEQYF.

V is TRBV29-1 and J is TRBJ2-5; 7 bases line up with TRBD1. Germline CDR1 SQVTM, CDR2 ANQGSEA. J lost 5 bases, V lost 6 bases, and 6 bases had no gene match. The CDR3 is 12 amino acids. This chain's CDR3 is CSVRGQLETQYF. The CDR3 DNA sequence: TGCAGCGTGAGGGGGCAACTGGAGACCCAGTACTTC.

V usage is TRBV27 and J usage is TRBJ2-2; unclear D gene. This CDR3 is built from 12 residues. Trimming pared 5 bases from V and 3 bases from J, leaving 4 bases between. Germline values: CDR1 MNHEY, CDR2 SMNVEV (reference sequence). This chain's CDR3 is CASSGHTGELFF. CDR3 sequence (DNA): TGTGCCAGCAGTGGCCACACCGGGGAGCTGTTTTTT.

The chain recombines TRBV19 with TRBJ1-5; D is perhaps TRBD1 (6 bases). The CDR3 length is 13 residues. Trimming took off 4 bases at V and 5 bases at J, with 9 bases between the two ends. Germline CDR1 and CDR2: LNHDA and SQIVND (reference sequence). In DNA, the CDR3 is TGTGCCAGTAGTACGGACAGAGATCAGCCCCAGCATTTT. It codes for CASSTDRDQPQHF.

This clone came up a few times. One end of the junction does not line up with germline, which may come from a read error. The chain joins TRBV7-7 to TRBJ2-2; D might be TRBD2 (7 bases). CDR3 length: 13 amino acids. CDR1 and CDR2 (germline): SSHAT, FNYEAQ (reference sequence). CDR3 nucleotide sequence: TGTGCTAGCAGCTTAGGGGGGGAGATGGAGCTGTTTTTT. The encoded protein is CASSLGGEMELFF.

V usage is TRBV19 and J usage is TRBJ1-5; TRBD1 might be the D (6 bases). This CDR3 comprises 14 residues. Germline V gene sequence: CDR1 LNHDA, CDR2 SQIVND (reference sequence). The ends were cut back, 5 bases at V and 2 bases at J, with 10 bases in the middle. Here the CDR3 DNA reads TGTGCCAGTAGTGCCCGACAGGGCAATCAGCCCCAGCATTTT. It is translated as CASSARQGNQPQHF.

The table lists this clone with a few counts. The chain couples TRBV11-3 to TRBJ2-2; 7 positions agree with TRBD1. V shed 5 bases, J shed 5 bases, and the junction held 8 bases outside the gene matches. The CDR3 is 15 amino acids. Germline V gene data show CDR1 as SGHNT and CDR2 as YENEEA. The CDR3 loop reads CASSRRQGSTGELFF. The CDR3 bases are TGTGCCAGCAGCCGAAGACAGGGTTCGACCGGGGAGCTGTTTTTT. Together with reference TRBV11-3 and TRBJ2-2, the CDR3 gives the full variable domain: EAGVVQSPRYKIIEKKQPVAFWCNPISGHNTLYWYLQNLGQGPELLIRYENEEAVDDSQLPKDRFSAERLKGVDSTLKIQPAELGDSAVYLCASSRRQGSTGELFFGEGSRLTVL.

This clone was found a few times. This chain joins TRBV7-9 and TRBJ1-4; D gene uncertain. The CDR3 length is 15 residues. Per germline, CDR1 SEHNR and CDR2 FQNEAQ (reference sequence). Between the trimmed V and J ends, which lost 4 bases and 2 bases, there was a span of 11 bases. The CDR3 DNA is TGTGCCAGCAGCTCAACGAGGCGGACTAATGAAAAACTGTTTTTT. Its translation is CASSSTRRTNEKLFF.

V and J are TRBV14 and TRBJ2-3; D is perhaps TRBD2 (6 bases). The V gene's germline CDR1 is SGHDN and CDR2 FVKESK. With 1 base removed from V and 2 bases from J, the gap between germline ends came to 10 bases. The CDR3 has 15 residues. CDR3 sequence reads: CASSQAGAHTDTQYF. As DNA, the CDR3 is TGTGCCAGCAGCCAAGCGGGAGCACACACAGATACGCAGTATTTT. Variable domain in full (rest from reference TRBV14 and TRBJ2-3): EAGVTQFPSHSVIEKGQTVTLRCDPISGHDNLYWYRRVMGKEIKFLLHFVKESKQDESGMPNNRFLAERTGGTYSTLKVQPAELEDSGVYFCASSQAGAHTDTQYFGPGTRLTVL.

This clone has only a few counts. The V and J genes are TRBV2 and TRBJ2-3; D not certain. Germline V CDR1 and CDR2: SNHLY, FYNNEI. The CDR3 totals 10 residues. Trimming removed 8 bases at V and 3 bases at J, with 3 bases between. This CDR3 reads CASRTDTQYF. CDR3 DNA: TGTGCCAGCCGGACAGATACGCAGTATTTT.

Points on this clone: At one of its ends the junction is not consistent with the germline gene, which may arise from a read error. The chain couples TRBV7-9 to TRBJ2-7; 10 bases align to TRBD2. CDR3 size: 15 residues. The germline CDR1 and CDR2 sequences are SEHNR and FQNEAQ (reference sequence). In DNA, the CDR3 is TGTTCCAGCACCTCTAGCGGGAGTTTGATCAACGAGCAGTACTTC. Its protein is CSSTSSGSLINEQYF.

The V and J genes are TRBV2 and TRBJ1-3; 7 bases fit TRBD1. The V and J ends lost 8 bases and 4 bases, in that order; junction bases with no gene match: 8. This CDR3 is 14 amino acids long. Germline CDR1 reads SNHLY; CDR2 reads FYNNEI. The CDR3 reads CASQDDRDGNTIYF. CDR3 coding DNA: TGTGCCAGCCAGGATGACAGGGACGGAAACACCATATATTTT.

The rearrangement joins TRBV6-6 to TRBJ1-1; 11 bases fit TRBD1. The V segment lost 7 bases and the J segment 11 bases; nucleotides outside the gene matches: 6. The germline gives CDR1 MNHNY, CDR2 SVGAGI (reference sequence). The CDR3 runs to 12 residues. This chain's CDR3 is CASMGQGVSAFF. CDR3 DNA sequence: TGTGCCAGCATGGGACAGGGGGTGTCGGCTTTCTTT.